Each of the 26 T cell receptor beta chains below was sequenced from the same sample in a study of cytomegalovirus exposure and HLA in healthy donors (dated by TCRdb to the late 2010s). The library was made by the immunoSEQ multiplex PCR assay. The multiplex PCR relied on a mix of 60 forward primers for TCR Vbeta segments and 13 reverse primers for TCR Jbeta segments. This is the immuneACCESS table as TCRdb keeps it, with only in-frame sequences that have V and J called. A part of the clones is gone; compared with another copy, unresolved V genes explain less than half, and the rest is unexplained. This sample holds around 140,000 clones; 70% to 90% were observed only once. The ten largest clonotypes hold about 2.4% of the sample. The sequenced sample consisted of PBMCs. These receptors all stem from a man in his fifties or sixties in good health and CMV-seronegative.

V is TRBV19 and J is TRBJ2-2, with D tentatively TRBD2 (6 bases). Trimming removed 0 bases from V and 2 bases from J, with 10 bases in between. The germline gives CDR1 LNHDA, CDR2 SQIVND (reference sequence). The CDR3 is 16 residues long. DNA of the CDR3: TGTGCCAGTAGTATAGATGGGGGGAGAAACACCGGGGAGCTGTTTTTT. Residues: CASSIDGGRNTGELFF.

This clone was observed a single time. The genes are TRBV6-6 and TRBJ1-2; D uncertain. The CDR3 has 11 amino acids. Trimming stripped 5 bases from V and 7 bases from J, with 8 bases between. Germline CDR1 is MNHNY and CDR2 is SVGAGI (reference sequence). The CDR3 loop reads CASSPSGGYTF. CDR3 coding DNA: TGTGCCAGCAGTCCCTCGGGTGGCTACACCTTC.

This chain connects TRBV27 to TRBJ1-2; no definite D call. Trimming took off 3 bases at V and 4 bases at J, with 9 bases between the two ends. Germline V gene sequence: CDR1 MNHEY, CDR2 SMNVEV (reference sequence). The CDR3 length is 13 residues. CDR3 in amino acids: CASSFTGGYGYTF. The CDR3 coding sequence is TGTGCCAGCAGTTTCACGGGAGGCTATGGCTACACCTTC.

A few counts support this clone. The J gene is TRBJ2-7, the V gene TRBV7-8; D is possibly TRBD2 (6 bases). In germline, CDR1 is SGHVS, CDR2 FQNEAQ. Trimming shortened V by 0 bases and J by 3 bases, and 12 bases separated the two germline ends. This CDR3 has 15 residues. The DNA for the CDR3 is TGTGCCAGCAGCTTAGCTGAGGGAGGCGGCTACGAGCAGTACTTC. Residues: CASSLAEGGGYEQYF.

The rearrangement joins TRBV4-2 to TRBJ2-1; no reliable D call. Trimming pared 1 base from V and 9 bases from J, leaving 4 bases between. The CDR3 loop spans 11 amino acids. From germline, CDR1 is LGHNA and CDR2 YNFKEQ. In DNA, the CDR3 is TGTGCCAGCAGCCAAGGGCTTGAGCAGTTCTTC. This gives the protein CASSQGLEQFF.

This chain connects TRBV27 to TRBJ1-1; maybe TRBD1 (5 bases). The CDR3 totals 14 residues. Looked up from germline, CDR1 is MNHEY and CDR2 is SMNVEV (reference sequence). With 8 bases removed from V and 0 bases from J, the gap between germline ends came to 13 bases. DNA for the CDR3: TGTGCCAGCGTAGGGACTGACATGAACACTGAAGCTTTCTTT. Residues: CASVGTDMNTEAFF.

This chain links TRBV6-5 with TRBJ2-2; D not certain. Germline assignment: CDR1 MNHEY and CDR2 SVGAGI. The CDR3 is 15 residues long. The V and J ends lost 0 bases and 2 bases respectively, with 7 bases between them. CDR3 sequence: CASSYSAVNTGELFF. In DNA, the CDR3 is TGTGCCAGCAGTTACTCGGCCGTAAACACCGGGGAGCTGTTTTTT.

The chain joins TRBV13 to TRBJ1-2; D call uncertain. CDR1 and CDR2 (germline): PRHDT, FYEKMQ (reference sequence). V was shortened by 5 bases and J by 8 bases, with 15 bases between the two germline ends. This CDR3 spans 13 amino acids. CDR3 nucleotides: TGTGCCAGCAGCCCCCGAACAGCCTTCGGCTACACCTTC. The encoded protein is CASSPRTAFGYTF.

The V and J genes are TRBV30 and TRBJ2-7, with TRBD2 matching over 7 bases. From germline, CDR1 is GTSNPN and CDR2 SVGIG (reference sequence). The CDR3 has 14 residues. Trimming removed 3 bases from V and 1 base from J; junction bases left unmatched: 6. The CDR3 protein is CAWRKWGGSYEQYF. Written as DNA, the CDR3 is TGTGCCTGGAGGAAGTGGGGGGGGTCCTACGAGCAGTACTTC.

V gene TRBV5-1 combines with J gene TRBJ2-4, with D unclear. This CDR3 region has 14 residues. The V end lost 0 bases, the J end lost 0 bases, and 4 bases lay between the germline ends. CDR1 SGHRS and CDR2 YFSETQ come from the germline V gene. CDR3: CASSLGVAKNIQYF. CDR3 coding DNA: TGCGCCAGCAGCTTGGGAGTAGCCAAAAACATTCAGTACTTC.

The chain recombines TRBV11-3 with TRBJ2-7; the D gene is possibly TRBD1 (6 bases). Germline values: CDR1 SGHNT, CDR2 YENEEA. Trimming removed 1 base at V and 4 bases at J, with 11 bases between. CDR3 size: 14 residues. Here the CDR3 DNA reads TGTGCCAGCAGCTTAGGGGGGCAGGGTTACGAGCAGTACTTC. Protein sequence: CASSLGGQGYEQYF.

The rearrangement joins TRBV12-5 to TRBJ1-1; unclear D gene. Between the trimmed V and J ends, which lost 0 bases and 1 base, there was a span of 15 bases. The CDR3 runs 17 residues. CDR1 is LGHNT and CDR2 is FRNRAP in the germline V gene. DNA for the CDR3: TGTGCTAGTGGTTTGGTAATCGGGCAGGAGGGGAACACTGAAGCTTTCTTT. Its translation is CASGLVIGQEGNTEAFF.

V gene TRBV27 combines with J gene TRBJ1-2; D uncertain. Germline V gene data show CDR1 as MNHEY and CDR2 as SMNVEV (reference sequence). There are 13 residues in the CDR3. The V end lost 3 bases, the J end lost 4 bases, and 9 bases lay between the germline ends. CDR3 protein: CASSLNPTYGYTF. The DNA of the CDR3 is TGTGCCAGCAGTTTGAACCCTACCTATGGCTACACCTTC.

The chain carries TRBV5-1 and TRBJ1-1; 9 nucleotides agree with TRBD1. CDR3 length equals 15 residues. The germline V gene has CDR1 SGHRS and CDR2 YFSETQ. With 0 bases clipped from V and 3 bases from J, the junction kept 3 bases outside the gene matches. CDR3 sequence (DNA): TGCGCCAGCAGCTTGGCGACAGGGGGTTACACTGAAGCTTTCTTT. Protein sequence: CASSLATGGYTEAFF.

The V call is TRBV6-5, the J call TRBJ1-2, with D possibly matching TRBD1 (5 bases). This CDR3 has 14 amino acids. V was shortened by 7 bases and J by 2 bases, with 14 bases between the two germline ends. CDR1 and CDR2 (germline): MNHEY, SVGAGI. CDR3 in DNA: TGTGCCAGCACCGGACATCCGACGAACTATGGCTACACCTTC. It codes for CASTGHPTNYGYTF.

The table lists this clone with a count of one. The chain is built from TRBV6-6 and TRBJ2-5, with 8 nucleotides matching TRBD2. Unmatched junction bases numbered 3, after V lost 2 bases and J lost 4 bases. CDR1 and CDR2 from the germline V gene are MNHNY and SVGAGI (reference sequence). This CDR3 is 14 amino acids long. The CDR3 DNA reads TGTGCCAGCAGTTACGGACTAGCCACAGAGACCCAGTACTTC. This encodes CASSYGLATETQYF.

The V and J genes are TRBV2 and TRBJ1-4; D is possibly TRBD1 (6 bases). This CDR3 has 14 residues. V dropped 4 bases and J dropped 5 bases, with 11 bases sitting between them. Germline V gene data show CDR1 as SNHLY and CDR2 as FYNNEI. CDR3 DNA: TGTGCCAGCAGTGCCCGGGACACGAATGAAAAACTGTTTTTT. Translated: CASSARDTNEKLFF.

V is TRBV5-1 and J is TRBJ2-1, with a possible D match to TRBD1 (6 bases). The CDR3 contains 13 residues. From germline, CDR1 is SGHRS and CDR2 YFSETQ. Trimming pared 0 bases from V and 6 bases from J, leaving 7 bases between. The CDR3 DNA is TGCGCCAGCAGCTTGGGGACAGTCAATGAGCAGTTCTTC. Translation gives CASSLGTVNEQFF.

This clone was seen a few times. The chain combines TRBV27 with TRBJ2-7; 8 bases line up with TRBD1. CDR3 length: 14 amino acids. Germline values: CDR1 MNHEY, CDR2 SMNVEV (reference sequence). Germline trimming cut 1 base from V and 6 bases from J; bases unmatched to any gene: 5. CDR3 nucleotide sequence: TGTGCCAGCAGTTTATGGGGACAGGAGTTCGAGCAGTACTTC. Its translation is CASSLWGQEFEQYF.

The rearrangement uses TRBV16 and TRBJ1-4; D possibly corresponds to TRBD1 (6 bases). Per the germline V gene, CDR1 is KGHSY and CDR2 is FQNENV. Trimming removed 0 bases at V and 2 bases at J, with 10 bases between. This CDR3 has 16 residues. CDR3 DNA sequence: TGTGCCAGCAGCCAATCTCGAGGACAGACTAATGAAAAACTGTTTTTT. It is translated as CASSQSRGQTNEKLFF.

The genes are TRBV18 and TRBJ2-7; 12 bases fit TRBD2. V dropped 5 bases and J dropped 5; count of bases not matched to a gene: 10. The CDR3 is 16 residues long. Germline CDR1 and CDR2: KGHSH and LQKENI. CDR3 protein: CASSIPTSGGPNEQYF. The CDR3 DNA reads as TGTGCCAGCTCAATACCGACTAGCGGGGGTCCCAACGAGCAGTACTTC.

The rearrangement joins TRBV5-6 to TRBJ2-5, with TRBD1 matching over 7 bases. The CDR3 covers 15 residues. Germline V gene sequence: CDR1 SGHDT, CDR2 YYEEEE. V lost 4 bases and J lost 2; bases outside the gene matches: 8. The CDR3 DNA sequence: TGTGCCAGCAGCCACAGAAGGGGGCGGCAAGAGACCCAGTACTTC. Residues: CASSHRRGRQETQYF.

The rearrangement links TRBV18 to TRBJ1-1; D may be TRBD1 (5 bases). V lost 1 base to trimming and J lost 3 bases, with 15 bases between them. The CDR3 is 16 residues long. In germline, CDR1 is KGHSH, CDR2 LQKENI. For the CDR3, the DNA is TGTGCCAGCTCACCACGGGGGACGGGGGGTGACACTGAAGCTTTCTTT. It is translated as CASSPRGTGGDTEAFF.

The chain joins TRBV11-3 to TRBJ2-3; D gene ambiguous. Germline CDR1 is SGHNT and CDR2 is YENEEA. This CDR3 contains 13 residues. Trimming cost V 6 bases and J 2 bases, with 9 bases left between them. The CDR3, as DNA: TGTGCCAGCAGTACTCCAACCACAGATACGCAGTATTTT. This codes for CASSTPTTDTQYF.

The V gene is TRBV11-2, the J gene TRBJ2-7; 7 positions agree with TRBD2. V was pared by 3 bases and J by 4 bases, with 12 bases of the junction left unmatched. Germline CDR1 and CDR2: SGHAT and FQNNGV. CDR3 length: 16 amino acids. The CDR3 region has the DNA TGTGCCAGCAGCTTCTGGGAGGGTAATGGGAGGTACGAGCAGTACTTC. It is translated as CASSFWEGNGRYEQYF.

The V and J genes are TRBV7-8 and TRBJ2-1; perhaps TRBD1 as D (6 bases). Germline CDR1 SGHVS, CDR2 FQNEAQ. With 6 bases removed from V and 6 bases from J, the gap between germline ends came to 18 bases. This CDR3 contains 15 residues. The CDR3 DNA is TGTGCCAGCAGGCTGGGACAAGTAAGTTCCAATGAGCAGTTCTTC. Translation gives CASRLGQVSSNEQFF.